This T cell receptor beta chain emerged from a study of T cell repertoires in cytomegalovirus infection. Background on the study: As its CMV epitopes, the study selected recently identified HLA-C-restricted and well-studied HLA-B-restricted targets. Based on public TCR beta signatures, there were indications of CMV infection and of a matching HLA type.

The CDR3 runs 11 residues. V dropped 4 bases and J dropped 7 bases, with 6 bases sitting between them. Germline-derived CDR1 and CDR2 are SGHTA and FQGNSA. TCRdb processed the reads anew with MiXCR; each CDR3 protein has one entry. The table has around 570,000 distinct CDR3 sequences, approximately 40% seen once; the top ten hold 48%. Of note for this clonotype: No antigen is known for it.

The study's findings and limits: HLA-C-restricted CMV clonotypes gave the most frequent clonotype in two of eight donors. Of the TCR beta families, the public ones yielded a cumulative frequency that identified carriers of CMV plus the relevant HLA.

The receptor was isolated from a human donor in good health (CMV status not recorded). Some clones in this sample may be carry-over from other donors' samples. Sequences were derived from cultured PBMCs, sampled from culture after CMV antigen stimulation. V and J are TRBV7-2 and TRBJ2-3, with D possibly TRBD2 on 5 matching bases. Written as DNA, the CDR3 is TGTGCCAGCAGCTCGGGGTATACGCAGTATTTT. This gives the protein CASSSGYTQYF.